What follows are 15 T cell receptor beta chains derived from one specimen sequenced in a study of cytomegalovirus exposure and HLA in healthy donors. A multiplex PCR was run with 60 Vbeta primers and 13 Jbeta primers. Produced via immunoSEQ multiplex PCR; TCRdb's table is partial and in-frame only. This table holds 90,000 to 130,000 clones, around 84% found once. The specimen sequenced was PBMCs. These receptors were obtained from a man between 25 and 39 years old in good health and CMV-seropositive.

The chain has TRBV5-6 and TRBJ2-1, with D possibly being TRBD2 (5 bases). CDR1 is SGHDT and CDR2 is YYEEEE in the germline V gene. The germline V and J ends were trimmed by 1 base and 10 bases, with 12 bases remaining between them. This CDR3 has 13 amino acids. This CDR3 reads CASSLRTGSEQFF. The CDR3 DNA follows: TGTGCCAGCAGCTTGAGGACGGGGTCCGAGCAGTTCTTC.

There are a few counts of this clone. This sequence joins TRBV19 and TRBJ2-7; 8 bases map to TRBD1. Looked up from germline, CDR1 is LNHDA and CDR2 is SQIVND (reference sequence). V gave up 8 bases and J gave up 3 bases; unmatched junction bases: 9. The CDR3 is 14 residues long. The CDR3 spells CASDPGQEYYEQYV. As DNA, the CDR3 is TGTGCCAGTGATCCGGGACAGGAGTACTACGAGCAGTACGTC.

V is TRBV29-1 and J is TRBJ2-1; 10 bases fit TRBD2. This CDR3 is 14 amino acids long. With 5 bases clipped from V and 5 bases from J, the junction kept 6 bases outside the gene matches. The germline gives CDR1 SQVTM, CDR2 ANQGSEA. CDR3 in DNA: TGCAGCGTTTTCGGGACTAGCGTTGACAATGAGCAGTTCTTC. Translation: CSVFGTSVDNEQFF.

CDR3 loop: CASSRDSYYGYTF. For the CDR3, the DNA is TGCGCCAGCAGTCGGGACAGCTACTATGGCTACACCTTC. J is TRBJ1-2 and V is TRBV5-1; 7 nucleotides align to TRBD1. Germline CDR1 reads SGHRS; CDR2 reads YFSETQ. Unmatched junction bases numbered 4, after V lost 5 bases and J lost 3 bases. The CDR3 covers 13 residues.

This chain uses TRBV5-1 with TRBJ1-1; 7 bases are a match to TRBD1. The CDR3 is 15 residues long. With V trimmed by 0 bases and J by 5 bases, 7 bases remained unmatched. The germline V gene has CDR1 SGHRS and CDR2 YFSETQ. The CDR3 DNA reads as TGCGCCAGCAGCTTGGGAATCTACAGGGGAACTGAAGCTTTCTTT. Its protein product is CASSLGIYRGTEAFF.

Only a few counts were recorded for this clone. V usage is TRBV28 and J usage is TRBJ2-1; D is possibly TRBD2 (5 bases). With 6 bases removed from V and 0 bases from J, the gap between germline ends came to 24 bases. CDR1 and CDR2 (germline): MDHEN, SYDVKM. The CDR3 is 19 residues long. The CDR3: CASRFSGIKNLPSYNEQFF. DNA of the CDR3: TGTGCCAGCAGGTTCTCCGGGATAAAAAACCTCCCCTCCTACAATGAGCAGTTCTTC.

The chain employs TRBV4-1 and TRBJ2-1; TRBD1 is a possible D gene (6 bases). The CDR3 has 16 residues. The ends were cut back, 1 base at V and 5 bases at J, with 15 bases in the middle. Germline CDR1 MGHRA, CDR2 YSYEKL. The CDR3 DNA is TGCGCCAGCAGCCAAGTTGCCACAGGGATTGACAATGAGCAGTTCTTC. Translating gives CASSQVATGIDNEQFF.

The chain is built from TRBV30 and TRBJ2-7, with TRBD2 matching over 13 bases. V was clipped by 1 base and J by 3 bases; unmatched bases: 12. CDR3 length: 18 residues. The germline gives CDR1 GTSNPN, CDR2 SVGIG (reference sequence). This CDR3 reads CAWSGGTSGGADLYEQYF. CDR3 coding DNA: TGTGCCTGGAGTGGCGGAACTAGCGGGGGGGCAGATCTCTACGAGCAGTACTTC.

The genes are TRBV11-2 and TRBJ1-6, with 8 bases fitting TRBD1. V was pared by 4 bases and J by 9 bases, with 5 bases of the junction left unmatched. This CDR3 region has 14 residues. Germline CDR1 and CDR2: SGHAT and FQNNGV. CDR3 nucleotide sequence: TGTGCCAGCAGCTGGGACAGGTTGGGTTCACCCCTCCACTTT. Its translation is CASSWDRLGSPLHF.

The rearrangement uses TRBV6-1 and TRBJ1-1, with D possibly TRBD1 on 5 matching bases. V gave up 4 bases and J gave up 1 base, with 10 bases separating them. This CDR3 region has 14 residues. The germline CDR1 and CDR2 sequences are MNHNS and SASEGT. CDR3: CASSAQGWNTEAFF. The CDR3, as DNA: TGTGCCAGCAGTGCCCAGGGCTGGAACACTGAAGCTTTCTTT.

V is TRBV11-3 and J is TRBJ1-2; D perhaps matches TRBD1 (5 bases). There are 14 residues in the CDR3. Germline V gene data show CDR1 as SGHNT and CDR2 as YENEEA. Trimming removed 5 bases at V and 4 bases at J, with 14 bases between. Here the CDR3 reads CASSLTLQGYGYTF. As DNA, the CDR3 is TGTGCCAGCAGCCTGACCTTGCAGGGCTATGGCTACACCTTC.

V gene TRBV9 combines with J gene TRBJ2-7; 7 positions match TRBD1. J gave up 9 bases and V 4 bases, and 7 bases lay outside the gene matches. This CDR3 comprises 12 residues. The V gene's germline CDR1 is SGDLS and CDR2 YYNGEE. CDR3 sequence reads: CASSPFRGLQYF. The CDR3 DNA is TGTGCCAGCAGCCCATTCAGGGGGTTGCAGTACTTC.

In its sample, this clone was seen a few times. The chain couples TRBV7-2 to TRBJ2-7; D possibly corresponds to TRBD1 (5 bases). CDR1 SGHTA and CDR2 FQGNSA come from the germline V gene. The CDR3 runs 13 residues. V shed 2 bases and J shed 7 bases, with 12 bases lying between them. CDR3 amino acids: CASSLIRAGEQYF. The CDR3 DNA follows: TGTGCCAGCAGCTTAATAAGGGCAGGGGAGCAGTACTTC.

The chain is built from TRBV28 and TRBJ1-5; TRBD1 agrees at 8 bases. Germline V gene data show CDR1 as MDHEN and CDR2 as SYDVKM. J lost 0 bases, V lost 6 bases, and 16 bases had no gene match. The CDR3 totals 19 residues. CDR3 protein: CASRHQGAWGQYSNQPQHF. The CDR3, as DNA: TGTGCCAGCAGGCACCAGGGGGCCTGGGGACAATATAGCAATCAGCCCCAGCATTTT.

The chain employs TRBV5-1 and TRBJ1-3; D ambiguous. Trimming left V 4 bases short and J 0 bases short, with 14 bases between. Germline CDR1 reads SGHRS; CDR2 reads YFSETQ. The CDR3 spans 16 residues. The CDR3 region has the DNA TGCGCCAGCAGCCCCGAGGTCCACCTCTCTGGAAACACCATATATTTT. It yields the protein CASSPEVHLSGNTIYF. Supplemented by reference TRBV5-1 and TRBJ1-3, the full variable domain reads KAGVTQTPRYLIKTRGQQVTLSCSPISGHRSVSWYQQTPGQGLQFLFEYFSETQRNKGNFPGRFSGRQFSNSRSEMNVSTLELGDSALYLCASSPEVHLSGNTIYFGEGSWLTVV.